This T cell receptor (beta chain) stems from a study of early T cells in non-severe SARS-CoV-2 infection (dated by TCRdb to the early 2020s). General notes on the study: Because TCR sequencing was done on bulk RNA from unsorted whole blood, the alpha and beta chains could not be paired. Broad study findings and their caveats: VDJdb matching was skewed toward anti-spike CD8 responses and likely underestimated virus-specific expansions by missing private and CD4 specificities.

This was a case-control study nested in a cohort of healthcare workers in London, UK, who had nasopharyngeal swab PCR tests and blood samples taken every week. Between 23 and 31 March 2020, the week of the UK lockdown, healthcare workers were enrolled and then followed up weekly for as long as 16 weeks. Many counts were recorded for this clonotype. This receptor's antigen is unknown. Base qualities are not provided; no much larger clone lies one nucleotide away. The CDR3 numbers 15 residues from cysteine through phenylalanine. The read is trimmed to its CDR3 DNA, 45 bases read in frame from base 1. V gives up 3 bases and J gives up 4 bases, and the segment between their germline ends measures 13 bases. The library was prepared using 5' RACE. TCRdb shows the sequencer as NextSeq 500. In the TCR library protocol, unique molecular identifiers were attached to individual cDNA molecules to correct for PCR bias and sequencing error. Both TCR alpha and beta chains were sequenced, and tight co-correlation was observed between alpha and beta sequence abundances in each sample. The study's processing was this. Decombinator V4 was used to annotate TCR sequences for V gene, J gene and CDR3. Expanded TCRs were defined as changing significantly between any two time points under a Poisson model with p below 0.0001. Abundances of TCRs were expressed as counts per million after normalisation to the total number of TCRs sequenced in each sample. TRAV1-2 paired with TRAJ12, TRAJ20 or TRAJ33 defined MAIT TCRs, while TRAV10 paired with TRAJ18 defined iNKT TCRs. A search of VDJdb, accessed on 1 November 2021, was run for TCRs annotated to CMV, EBV and SARS-CoV-2, with TCRs annotated for multiple antigens excluded. TCRdb ran its own pipeline on the public reads, namely fastp trimming at Q25 and MiXCR clone calling, and kept in-frame beta chains. Duplicate CDR3 protein sequences are folded into a single record with the most common DNA and genes. In this record, the V and J calls reflect TCRdb's handling and not the investigators' own analysis. The sample has about 61,000 distinct CDR3 sequences on record, 10% to 11% of them singletons. The ten largest clones add up to around 1.6% of the sample.

This clonotype was obtained from an adult who was a healthcare worker with PCR-confirmed SARS-CoV-2 infection or an uninfected control (not recorded which). The chain uses TRBV12-3 or TRBV12-4 and TRBJ2-4; the D gene may be TRBD1 or TRBD2, since each aligns over 5 bases. The sample comprised whole blood. The CDR3: CASSFYGALKNIQYF. Here is the DNA: TGTGCCAGCAGTTTTTACGGGGCCCTAAAAAACATTCAGTACTTC.